This entry describes one T cell receptor beta chain. The data were obtained in a study of response to subunit inactivated influenza vaccine. Looked up from germline, CDR1 is LNHDA and CDR2 is SQIVND (reference sequence). This CDR3 spans 11 amino acids. V lost 6 bases to trimming and J lost 7 bases, with 7 bases between them. TCRdb reprocessed the RT-PCR reads via MiXCR and lists one record per CDR3 protein. The top ten hold around 28% of the sample, which has about 170,000 distinct CDR3 sequences, 9.5% to 15% seen once. The sample also formed part of further work on T cells expressing NK-cell markers. This second report adds: Beta-chain TCR cDNA was generated via 5'RACE template switching with UMIs. Within the sequenced cohort of eight donors, seven exhibited HCMV seropositivity and one was seronegative. For a handful of donors, these clonotypes were likewise the leading ones in the CD3+CD56-NKG2C+ fraction.

The input for sequencing was CD8+ T cells sorted from PBMCs, taken roughly 12 days after vaccination. V and J are TRBV19 and TRBJ2-1; D gene unclear. The TCR comes from a man over 45 who received an inactivated influenza vaccine. The CDR3 nucleotides are TGTGCCAGTAGGTTGGTGAATGAGCAGTTCTTC. It is translated as CASRLVNEQFF. Filled out from reference TRBV19 and TRBJ2-1, the complete variable domain reads DGGITQSPKYLFRKEGQNVTLSCEQNLNHDAMYWYRQDPGQGLRLIYYSQIVNDFQKGDIAEGYSVSREKKESFPLTVTSAQKNPTAFYLCASRLVNEQFFGPGTRLTVL.